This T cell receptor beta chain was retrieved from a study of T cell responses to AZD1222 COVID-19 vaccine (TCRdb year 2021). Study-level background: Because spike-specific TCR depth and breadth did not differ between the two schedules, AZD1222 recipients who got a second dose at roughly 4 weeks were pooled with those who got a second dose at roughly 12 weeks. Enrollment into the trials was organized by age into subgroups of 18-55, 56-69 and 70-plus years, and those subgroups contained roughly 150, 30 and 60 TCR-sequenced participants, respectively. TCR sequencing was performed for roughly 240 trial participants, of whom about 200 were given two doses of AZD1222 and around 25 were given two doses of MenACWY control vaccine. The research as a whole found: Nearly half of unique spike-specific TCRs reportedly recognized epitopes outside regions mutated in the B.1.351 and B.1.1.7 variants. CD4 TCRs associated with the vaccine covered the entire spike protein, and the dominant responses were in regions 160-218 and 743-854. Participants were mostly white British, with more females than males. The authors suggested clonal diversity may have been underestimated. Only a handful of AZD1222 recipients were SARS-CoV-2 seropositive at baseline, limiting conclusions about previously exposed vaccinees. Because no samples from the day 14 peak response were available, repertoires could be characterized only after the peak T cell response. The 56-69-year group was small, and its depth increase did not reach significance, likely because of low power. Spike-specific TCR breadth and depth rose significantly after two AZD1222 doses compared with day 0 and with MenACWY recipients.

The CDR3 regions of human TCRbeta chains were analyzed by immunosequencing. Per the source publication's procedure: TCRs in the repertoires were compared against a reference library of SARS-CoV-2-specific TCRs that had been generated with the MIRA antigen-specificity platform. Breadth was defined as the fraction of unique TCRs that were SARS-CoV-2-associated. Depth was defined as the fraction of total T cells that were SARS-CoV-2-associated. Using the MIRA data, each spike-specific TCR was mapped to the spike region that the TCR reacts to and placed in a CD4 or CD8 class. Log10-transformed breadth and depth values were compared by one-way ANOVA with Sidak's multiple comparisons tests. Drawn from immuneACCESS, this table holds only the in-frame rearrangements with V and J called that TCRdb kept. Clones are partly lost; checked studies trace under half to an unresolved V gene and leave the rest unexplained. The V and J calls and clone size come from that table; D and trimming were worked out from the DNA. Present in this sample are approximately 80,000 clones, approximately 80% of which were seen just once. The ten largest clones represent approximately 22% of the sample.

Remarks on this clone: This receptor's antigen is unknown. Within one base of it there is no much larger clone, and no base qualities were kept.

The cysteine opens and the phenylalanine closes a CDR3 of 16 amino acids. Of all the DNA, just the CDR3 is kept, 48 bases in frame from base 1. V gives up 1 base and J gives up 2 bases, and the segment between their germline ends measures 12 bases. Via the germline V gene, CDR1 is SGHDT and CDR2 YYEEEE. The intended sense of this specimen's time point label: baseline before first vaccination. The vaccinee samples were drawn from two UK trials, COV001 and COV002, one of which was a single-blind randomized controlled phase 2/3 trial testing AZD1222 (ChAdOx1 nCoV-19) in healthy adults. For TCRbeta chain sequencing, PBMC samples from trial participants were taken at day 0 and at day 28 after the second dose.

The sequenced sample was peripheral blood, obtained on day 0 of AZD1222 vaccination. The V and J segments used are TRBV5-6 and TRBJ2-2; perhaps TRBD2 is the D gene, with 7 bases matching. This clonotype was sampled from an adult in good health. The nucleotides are TGTGCCAGCAGCTTGTACGGGGGGCGCAACACCGGGGAGCTGTTTTTT. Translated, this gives CASSLYGGRNTGELFF.